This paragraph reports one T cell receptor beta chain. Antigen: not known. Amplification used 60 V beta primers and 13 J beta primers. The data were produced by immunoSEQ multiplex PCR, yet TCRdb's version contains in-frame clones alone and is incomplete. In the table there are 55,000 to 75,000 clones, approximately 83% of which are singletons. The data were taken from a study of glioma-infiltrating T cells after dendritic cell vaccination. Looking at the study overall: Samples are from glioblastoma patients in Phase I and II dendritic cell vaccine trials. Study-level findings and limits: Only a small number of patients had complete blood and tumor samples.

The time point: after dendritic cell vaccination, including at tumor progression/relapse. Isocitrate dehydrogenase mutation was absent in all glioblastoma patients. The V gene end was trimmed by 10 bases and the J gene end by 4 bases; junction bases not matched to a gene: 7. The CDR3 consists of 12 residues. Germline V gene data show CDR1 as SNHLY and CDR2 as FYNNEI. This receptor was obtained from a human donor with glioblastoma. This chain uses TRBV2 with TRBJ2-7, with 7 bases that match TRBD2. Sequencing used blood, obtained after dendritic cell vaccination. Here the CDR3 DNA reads TGTGCCACCCATAGGGAGGGATACGAGCAGTACTTC. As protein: CATHREGYEQYF.